These 20 T cell receptor beta chains were sequenced from one sample in a study of shared clonotypes between healthy human individuals. Data came from immunoSEQ multiplex PCR; TCRdb stores just in-frame clones and leaves some out. This sample has around 690,000 clones, with around 91% found just once. Material: memory CD8+ T cells from PBMCs. Subset in this sample: CD45RO+ cells pooled with CCR7-negative TemRA cells. The receptors were sampled from a young man in good health. Some clones in this sample may be carry-over from other donors' samples.

The sample holds one count of this clone. The chain uses TRBV10-1 and TRBJ2-1; 7 nucleotides line up with TRBD2. Germline CDR1 WNHNN, CDR2 SYGVQD (reference sequence). The CDR3 runs to 12 residues. V shed 11 bases and J 6 bases; nucleotides not matched to a gene: 7. The CDR3 DNA is TGCGCCCGCGGGGAGGGTAGCAATGAGCAGTTCTTC. Translation gives CARGEGSNEQFF.

The chain carries TRBV4-1 and TRBJ1-2; 9 bases match TRBD1. The J segment lost 3 bases and the V segment lost 3 bases, leaving 11 bases of the junction unmatched. Looked up from germline, CDR1 is MGHRA and CDR2 is YSYEKL. The CDR3 is made up of 17 amino acids. The CDR3 nucleotides are TGCGCCAGCAGCCAGGTTGAACAGGGGGCGCCGGACTATGGCTACACCTTC. As protein: CASSQVEQGAPDYGYTF.

The CDR3: CASSPVLPGRYTEAFF. CDR3 in DNA: TGTGCCAGCAGCCCCGTGCTTCCGGGGAGATACACTGAAGCTTTCTTT. The chain carries TRBV11-2 and TRBJ1-1; D unclear. The germline V gene has CDR1 SGHAT and CDR2 FQNNGV. This CDR3 is built from 16 residues. With 5 bases removed from V and 3 bases from J, the gap between germline ends came to 19 bases.

This clone was picked up one time. J is TRBJ1-4 and V is TRBV27; tentatively, D is TRBD1 (5 bases). V lost 5 bases to trimming and J lost 7 bases, with 17 bases between them. The CDR3 has 15 amino acids. Germline CDR1 reads MNHEY; CDR2 reads SMNVEV (reference sequence). The CDR3 spells CASSTSGFYIEKLFF. DNA of the CDR3: TGTGCCAGCAGTACCTCAGGGTTCTATATTGAAAAACTGTTTTTT.

In DNA form, the CDR3 reads TGTGCCAGCTCACCACCTGAGCGGACCACCAATGAGCAGTTCTTC. The encoded protein is CASSPPERTTNEQFF. The chain couples TRBV18 to TRBJ2-1, with D tentatively TRBD2 (5 bases). The CDR3 totals 15 residues. Trimming stripped 0 bases from V and 6 bases from J, with 12 bases between. In germline, CDR1 is KGHSH, CDR2 LQKENI.

The CDR3 is CASSHRTTGELFF. For the CDR3, the DNA is TGCGCCAGCAGCCATAGGACCACCGGGGAGCTGTTTTTT. V and J are TRBV4-1 and TRBJ2-2; no definite D call. CDR3 length equals 13 residues. Germline-derived CDR1 and CDR2 are MGHRA and YSYEKL. V lost 3 bases and J lost 4, with 6 bases in between.

This rearrangement joins TRBV19 to TRBJ2-7; D is uncertain. The CDR3 has 13 residues. Germline V gene lookup returns CDR1 LNHDA and CDR2 SQIVND (reference sequence). The ends were cut back, 3 bases at V and 6 bases at J, with 12 bases in the middle. The CDR3 here is CASSMGRPSEQYF. In nucleotides, the CDR3 is TGTGCCAGTAGTATGGGTCGGCCCAGCGAGCAGTACTTC.

J is TRBJ2-7 and V is TRBV5-1; no clear D gene. Germline V gene data show CDR1 as SGHRS and CDR2 as YFSETQ. Trimming cost V 3 bases and J 0 bases, with 13 bases left between them. The CDR3 spans 15 residues. DNA for the CDR3: TGCGCCAGCAGCTCCGGGCCCTCCTCCTCCTACGAGCAGTACTTC. Protein product: CASSSGPSSSYEQYF.

In DNA, the CDR3 is TGTGCCAGTAGGCCCAGATCGGCAACTAATGAAAAACTGTTTTTT. It is translated as CASRPRSATNEKLFF. The chain carries TRBV19 and TRBJ1-4; D not resolved. The CDR3 covers 15 residues. With 6 bases removed from V and 0 bases from J, the gap between germline ends came to 11 bases. CDR1 is LNHDA, CDR2 SQIVND, per germline (reference sequence).

This chain uses TRBV7-9 with TRBJ2-7, with TRBD2 matching 12 bases. Germline lookup yields CDR1 SEHNR and CDR2 FQNEAQ (reference sequence). This CDR3 contains 16 residues. V was pared by 5 bases and J by 5 bases, with 10 bases of the junction left unmatched. CDR3 in amino acids: CASSPRTSGVWDEQYF. The CDR3 bases are TGTGCCAGCAGCCCACGGACTAGCGGGGTCTGGGACGAGCAGTACTTC.

The V and J genes are TRBV4-1 and TRBJ2-7, with 12 positions matching TRBD2. This CDR3 contains 15 residues. V lost 2 bases to trimming and J lost 7 bases; unmatched junction nucleotides: 6. Germline CDR1 and CDR2: MGHRA and YSYEKL. The CDR3 bases are TGCGCCAGCAGCCAATCGGCTAGCGGGAGGGGGGAGCAGTACTTC. As protein: CASSQSASGRGEQYF.

The V call is TRBV4-1, the J call TRBJ2-7; 7 bases match TRBD2. V was pared by 5 bases and J by 3 bases, with 4 bases of the junction left unmatched. Per germline, CDR1 MGHRA and CDR2 YSYEKL. The CDR3 length is 13 residues. The CDR3 spells CASSYGLDYEQYF. DNA of the CDR3: TGCGCCAGCAGCTATGGACTAGACTACGAGCAGTACTTC.

The rearrangement links TRBV4-2 to TRBJ1-4, with D unclear. Looked up from germline, CDR1 is LGHNA and CDR2 is YNFKEQ. V lost 6 bases and J lost 13, with 12 bases in between. The CDR3 sequence is 11 residues long. The CDR3 bases are TGTGCCAGCAGTAACGAACTCGGACTGTTTTTT. This encodes CASSNELGLFF.

The J gene is TRBJ2-1, the V gene TRBV6-4; 9 bases match TRBD1. Germline CDR1 is MRHNA and CDR2 is SNTAGT. The V gene end was trimmed by 6 bases and the J gene end by 7 bases; junction bases not matched to a gene: 4. The length of the CDR3 is 13 residues. The CDR3 loop reads CASSAGQGNEQFF. CDR3 bases: TGTGCCAGCAGCGCGGGACAGGGAAATGAGCAGTTCTTC.

The chain is built from TRBV9 and TRBJ2-3; 8 bases match TRBD1. The CDR3 sequence is 15 residues long. From germline, CDR1 is SGDLS and CDR2 YYNGEE. V shed 0 bases, J shed 3 bases, and the junction held 3 bases outside the gene matches. The CDR3 region has the DNA TGTGCCAGCAGCGTAGCTGGACAGGGAACAGATACGCAGTATTTT. Translating it yields CASSVAGQGTDTQYF. Looking up the rest from reference TRBV9 and TRBJ2-3 gives the full variable domain: DSGVTQTPKHLITATGQRVTLRCSPRSGDLSVYWYQQSLDQGLQFLIQYYNGEERAKGNILERFSAQQFPDLHSELNLSSLELGDSALYFCASSVAGQGTDTQYFGPGTRLTVL.

This sequence joins TRBV7-2 and TRBJ2-5; D uncertain. There are 14 residues in the CDR3. Germline V gives CDR1 SGHTA, CDR2 FQGNSA. The V and J ends lost 1 base and 1 base respectively, with 7 bases between them. The CDR3 is CASSLVSPQETQYF. CDR3 bases: TGTGCCAGCAGCTTAGTCTCTCCCCAAGAGACCCAGTACTTC.

The chain uses TRBV9 and TRBJ2-2, with no clear D. The CDR3 loop spans 12 amino acids. Germline CDR1 SGDLS, CDR2 YYNGEE. Trimming took 3 bases from V and 7 from J, leaving 7 bases between them. Written as DNA, the CDR3 is TGTGCCAGCAGCGGCCCCGGCGGGGAGCTGTTTTTT. It specifies CASSGPGGELFF.

This clone was found a few times. The gene calls are TRBV2 and TRBJ1-1; D might be TRBD1 (5 bases). This CDR3 has 11 amino acids. Deletions cut 7 bases from V and 3 bases from J, with 6 bases between. Germline values: CDR1 SNHLY, CDR2 FYNNEI. CDR3 sequence (DNA): TGTGCCAGCATGGGGGACACTGAAGCTTTCTTT. Protein sequence: CASMGDTEAFF.

The rearrangement links TRBV21-1 to TRBJ2-1; TRBD2 was called by the table and not checked on the DNA. TRBV21-1 corresponds to a pseudogene. The CDR3 loop spans 16 amino acids. CDR3 sequence reads: CASSKESGTRDNEQFF. For the CDR3, the DNA is TGTGCCAGCAGCAAAGAGTCTGGGACTAGGGACAATGAGCAGTTCTTC.

The chain carries TRBV28 and TRBJ2-2; 9 bases match TRBD2. With 6 bases clipped from V and 7 bases from J, the junction kept 6 bases outside the gene matches. Germline CDR1 and CDR2: MDHEN and SYDVKM. The CDR3 has 14 amino acids. The CDR3 DNA follows: TGTGCCAGCAGGGGCGGGAGGGCTATCGGGGAGCTGTTTTTT. Translating gives CASRGGRAIGELFF.